The 6 T cell receptor beta chains listed next were all sequenced from one sample in a study of response to subunit inactivated influenza vaccine. TCRdb reprocessed the RT-PCR reads via MiXCR and lists one record per CDR3 protein. Of more than 150,000 distinct CDR3 sequences in the sample, about 10% were seen once. The source was CD8+ T cells sorted from PBMCs, collected less than 30 months after vaccination. These receptor sequences come from a man aged 50 to 75 who received an inactivated influenza vaccine.

CDR3 protein: CASSFPTGEETQYF. CDR3 in DNA: TGTGCCAGCAGTTTCCCCACAGGGGAAGAGACCCAGTACTTC. The chain has TRBV28 and TRBJ2-5, with 7 positions matching TRBD1. The CDR3 sequence is 14 residues long. The V gene's germline CDR1 is MDHEN and CDR2 SYDVKM. Losses at the gene ends were 3 bases for V and 3 bases for J; bases not matched to a gene: 4.

This clonotype has just a few counts. The chain joins TRBV4-3 to TRBJ2-1; D may be TRBD2 (6 bases). From germline, CDR1 is LGHNA and CDR2 YSLEER. The CDR3 runs to 18 residues. V shed 1 base and J shed 4 bases, with 20 bases lying between them. This chain's CDR3 is CASSQVEGPRGDYNEQFF. The CDR3 DNA sequence: TGCGCCAGCAGCCAAGTTGAAGGTCCTCGCGGGGATTACAATGAGCAGTTCTTC.

There are many counts of this clonotype. The rearrangement uses TRBV9 and TRBJ2-3, with D possibly matching TRBD2 (6 bases). V was shortened by 1 base and J by 1 base, with 10 bases between the two germline ends. The CDR3 has 15 residues. Looked up from germline, CDR1 is SGDLS and CDR2 is YYNGEE. CDR3 bases: TGTGCCAGCAGCGTAAGCGGAGGGGGCACAGATACGCAGTATTTT. Translated: CASSVSGGGTDTQYF.

This clonotype was counted ten times or more. The chain is built from TRBV27 and TRBJ1-3; 7 bases line up with TRBD1. Germline loops: CDR1 MNHEY, CDR2 SMNVEV (reference sequence). V lost 6 bases, J lost 3 bases, and 8 bases stayed unmatched. This CDR3 region has 15 residues. This CDR3 is CASSKTGFVGNTIYF. The CDR3 DNA follows: TGTGCCAGCAGCAAGACAGGGTTTGTTGGAAACACCATATATTTT.

This clonotype has at least ten counts. This chain connects TRBV10-3 to TRBJ2-3, with D unresolved. This CDR3 region has 12 residues. V lost 6 bases and J lost 6, with 10 bases in between. The germline V gene has CDR1 ENHRY and CDR2 SYGVKD. CDR3 nucleotides: TGTGCCATCAGCGATGATGTGGATACGCAGTATTTT. Amino acid sequence: CAISDDVDTQYF.

This clonotype was counted ten times or more. The rearrangement joins TRBV29-1 to TRBJ2-1; 7 bases are shared with TRBD2. From germline, CDR1 is SQVTM and CDR2 ANQGSEA. The CDR3 has 12 residues. The V gene end was trimmed by 4 bases and the J gene end by 6 bases; junction bases not matched to a gene: 3. The CDR3 coding sequence is TGCAGCGTTGGGGTAGCGGGCAATGAGCAGTTCTTC. Encoded protein: CSVGVAGNEQFF.